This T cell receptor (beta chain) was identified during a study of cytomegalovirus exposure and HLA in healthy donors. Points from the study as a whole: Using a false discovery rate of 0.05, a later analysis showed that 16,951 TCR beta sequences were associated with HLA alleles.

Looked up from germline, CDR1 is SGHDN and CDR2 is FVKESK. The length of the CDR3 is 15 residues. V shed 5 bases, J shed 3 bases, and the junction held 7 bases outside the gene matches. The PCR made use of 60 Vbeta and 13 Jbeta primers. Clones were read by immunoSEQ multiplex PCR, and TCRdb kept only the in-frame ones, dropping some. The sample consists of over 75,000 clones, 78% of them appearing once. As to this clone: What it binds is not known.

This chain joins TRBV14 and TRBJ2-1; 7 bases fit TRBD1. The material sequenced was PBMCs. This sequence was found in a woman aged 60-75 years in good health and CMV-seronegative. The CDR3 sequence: CASSSQTGNYNEQFF. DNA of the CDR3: TGTGCCAGCAGCTCCCAGACAGGGAACTACAATGAGCAGTTCTTC.